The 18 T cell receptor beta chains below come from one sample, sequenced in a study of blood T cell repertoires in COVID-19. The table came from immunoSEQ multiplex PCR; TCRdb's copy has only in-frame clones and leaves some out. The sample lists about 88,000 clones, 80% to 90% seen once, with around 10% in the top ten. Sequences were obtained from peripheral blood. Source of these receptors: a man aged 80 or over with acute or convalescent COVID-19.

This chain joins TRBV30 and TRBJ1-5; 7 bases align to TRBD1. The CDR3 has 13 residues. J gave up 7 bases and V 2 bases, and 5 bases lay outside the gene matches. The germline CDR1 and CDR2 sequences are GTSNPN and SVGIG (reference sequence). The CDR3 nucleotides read TGTGCCTGGAGTAAACAGGGGAAACAGCCCCAGCATTTT. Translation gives CAWSKQGKQPQHF. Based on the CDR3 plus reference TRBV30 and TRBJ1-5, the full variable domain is SQTIHQWPATLVQPVGSPLSLECTVEGTSNPNLYWYRQAAGRGLQLLFYSVGIGQISSEVPQNLSASRPQDRQFILSSKKLLLSDSGFYLCAWSKQGKQPQHFGDGTRLSIL.

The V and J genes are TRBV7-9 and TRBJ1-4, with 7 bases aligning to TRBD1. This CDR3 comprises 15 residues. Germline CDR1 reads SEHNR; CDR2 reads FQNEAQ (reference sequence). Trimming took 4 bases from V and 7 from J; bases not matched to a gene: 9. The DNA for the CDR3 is TGTGCCAGCAGCTCGCCCCAGGGGGTGGGTGAAAAACTGTTTTTT. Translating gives CASSSPQGVGEKLFF.

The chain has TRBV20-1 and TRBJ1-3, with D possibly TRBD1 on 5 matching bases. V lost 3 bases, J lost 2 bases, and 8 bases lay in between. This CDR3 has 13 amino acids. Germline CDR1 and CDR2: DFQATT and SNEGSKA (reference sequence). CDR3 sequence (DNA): TGCAGTGCTAGTAGACAGACTGGAAACACCATATATTTT. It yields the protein CSASRQTGNTIYF.

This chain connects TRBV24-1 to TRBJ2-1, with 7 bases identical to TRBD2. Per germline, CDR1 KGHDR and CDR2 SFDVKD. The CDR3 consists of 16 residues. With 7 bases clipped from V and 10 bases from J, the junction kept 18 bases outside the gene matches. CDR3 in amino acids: CATSAPGEGWGREQFF. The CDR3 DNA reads TGTGCCACCAGCGCCCCTGGGGAGGGGTGGGGTAGGGAGCAGTTCTTC.

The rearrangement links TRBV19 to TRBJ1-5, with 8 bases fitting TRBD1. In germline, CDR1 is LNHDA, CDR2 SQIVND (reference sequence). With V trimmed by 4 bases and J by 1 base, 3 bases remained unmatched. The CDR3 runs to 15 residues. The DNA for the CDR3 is TGTGCCAGTAGTACGGACAGGGTGAGCAATCAGCCCCAGCATTTT. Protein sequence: CASSTDRVSNQPQHF.

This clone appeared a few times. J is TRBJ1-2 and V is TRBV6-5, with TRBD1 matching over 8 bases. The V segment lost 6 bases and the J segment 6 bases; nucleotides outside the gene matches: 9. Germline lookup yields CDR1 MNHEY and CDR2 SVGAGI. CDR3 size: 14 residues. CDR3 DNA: TGTGCCAGCAGACCAAGCCCAGGGGGCAATGGCTACACCTTC. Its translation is CASRPSPGGNGYTF.

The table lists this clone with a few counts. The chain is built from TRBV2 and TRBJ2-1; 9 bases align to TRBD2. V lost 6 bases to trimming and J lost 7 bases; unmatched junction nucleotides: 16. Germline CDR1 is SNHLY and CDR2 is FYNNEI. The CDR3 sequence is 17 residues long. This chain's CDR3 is CASSPPRVAGVVNEQFF. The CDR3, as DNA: TGTGCCAGCAGCCCTCCCCGGGTAGCGGGAGTGGTAAATGAGCAGTTCTTC.

CDR3 nucleotides: TGTGCCAGCAAGGCGGGGGGGTTAACATCCTACAATGAGCAGTTCTTC. Translated: CASKAGGLTSYNEQFF. This chain uses TRBV25-1 with TRBJ2-1, with 9 bases that match TRBD2. Trimming removed 7 bases from V and 1 base from J; junction bases left unmatched: 8. Germline CDR1 MGHDK, CDR2 SYGVNS. The CDR3 is 16 amino acids.

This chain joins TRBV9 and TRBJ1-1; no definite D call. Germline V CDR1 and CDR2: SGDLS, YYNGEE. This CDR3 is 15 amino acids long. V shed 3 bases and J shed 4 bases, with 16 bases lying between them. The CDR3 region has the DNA TGTGCCAGCAGCGCGCGAAGCGACGAGGGCACTGAAGCTTTCTTT. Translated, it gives CASSARSDEGTEAFF. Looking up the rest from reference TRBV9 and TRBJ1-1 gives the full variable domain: DSGVTQTPKHLITATGQRVTLRCSPRSGDLSVYWYQQSLDQGLQFLIQYYNGEERAKGNILERFSAQQFPDLHSELNLSSLELGDSALYFCASSARSDEGTEAFFGQGTRLTVV.

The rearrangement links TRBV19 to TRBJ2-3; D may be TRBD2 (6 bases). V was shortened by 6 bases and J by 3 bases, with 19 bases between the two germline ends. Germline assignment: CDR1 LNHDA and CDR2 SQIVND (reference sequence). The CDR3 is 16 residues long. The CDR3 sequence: CASSRLLGGGTDTQYF. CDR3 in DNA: TGTGCCAGTAGCCGCCTACTGGGGGGAGGAACAGATACGCAGTATTTT.

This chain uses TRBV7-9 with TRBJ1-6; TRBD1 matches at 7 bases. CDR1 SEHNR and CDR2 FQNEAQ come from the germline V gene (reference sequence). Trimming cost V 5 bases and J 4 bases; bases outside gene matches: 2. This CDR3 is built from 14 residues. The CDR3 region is CASSPGQYNSPLHF. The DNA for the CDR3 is TGTGCCAGCAGCCCGGGACAGTATAATTCACCCCTCCACTTT.

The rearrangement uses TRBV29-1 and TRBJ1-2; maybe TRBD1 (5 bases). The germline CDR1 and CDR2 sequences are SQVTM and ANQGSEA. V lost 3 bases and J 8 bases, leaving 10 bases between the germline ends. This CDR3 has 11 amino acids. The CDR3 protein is CSVDRVGGYTF. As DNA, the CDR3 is TGCAGCGTTGACAGGGTGGGCGGCTACACCTTC.

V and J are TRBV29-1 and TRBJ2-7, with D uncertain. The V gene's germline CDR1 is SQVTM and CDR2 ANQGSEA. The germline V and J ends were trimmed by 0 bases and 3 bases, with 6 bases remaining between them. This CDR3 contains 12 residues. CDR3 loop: CSVEDAGYEQYF. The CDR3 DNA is TGCAGCGTTGAAGATGCAGGCTACGAGCAGTACTTC.

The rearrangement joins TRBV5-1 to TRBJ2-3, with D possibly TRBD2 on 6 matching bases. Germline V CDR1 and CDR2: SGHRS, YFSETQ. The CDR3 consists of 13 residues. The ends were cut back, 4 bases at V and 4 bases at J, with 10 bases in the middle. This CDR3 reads CASSPTSADTQYF. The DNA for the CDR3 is TGCGCCAGCAGCCCGACTAGTGCAGATACGCAGTATTTT.

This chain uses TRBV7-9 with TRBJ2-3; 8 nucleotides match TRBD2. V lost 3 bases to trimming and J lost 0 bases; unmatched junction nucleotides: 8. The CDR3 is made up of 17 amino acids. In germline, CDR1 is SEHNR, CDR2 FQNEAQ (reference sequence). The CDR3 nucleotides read TGTGCCAGCAGCTTCCGGCGGGGGGACTCTAGCACAGATACGCAGTATTTT. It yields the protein CASSFRRGDSSTDTQYF.

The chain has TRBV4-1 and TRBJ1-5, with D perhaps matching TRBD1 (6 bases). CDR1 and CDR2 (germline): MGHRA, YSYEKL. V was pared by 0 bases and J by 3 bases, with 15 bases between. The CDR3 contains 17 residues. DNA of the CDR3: TGCGCCAGCAGCCAAGAGGCGGGGGACACAAACAATCAGCCCCAGCATTTT. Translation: CASSQEAGDTNNQPQHF.

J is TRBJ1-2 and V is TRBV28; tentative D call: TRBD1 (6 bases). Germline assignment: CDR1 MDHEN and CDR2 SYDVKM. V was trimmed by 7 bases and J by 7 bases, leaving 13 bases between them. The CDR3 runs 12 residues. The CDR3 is CASIEGGGGYTF. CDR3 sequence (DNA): TGTGCCAGCATCGAAGGGGGGGGTGGCTACACCTTC.

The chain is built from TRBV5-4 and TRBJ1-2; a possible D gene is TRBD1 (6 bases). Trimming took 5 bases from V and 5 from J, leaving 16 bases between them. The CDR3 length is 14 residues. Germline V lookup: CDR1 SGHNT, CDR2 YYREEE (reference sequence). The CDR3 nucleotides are TGTGCCAGCAGTTATAGGACAGAATCTTATGGCTACACCTTC. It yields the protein CASSYRTESYGYTF.